A single sample is the source of the 20 T cell receptor beta chains below, sequenced in a study of vaccination and CD4 T cells after COVID-19. The antigens for these receptors are not known. As to treatment: roughly ten-day PBMC culture with coronavirus spike peptide pools or control peptides (ViraFEST assay). Sequencing of cultured CD4+ T cell DNA used the Oncomine TCR Beta short-read assay. In TCRdb, the PCR reads were re-called with MiXCR into one record per CDR3 protein. The table lists some 15,000 distinct CDR3 sequences, approximately 80% of them singletons, with around 10% in the top ten. The material was CD4+ T cells from blood, cultured in vitro, obtained after SARS-CoV-2 vaccination. The receptors were sampled from a human donor who received a COVID-19 vaccine.

This clonotype occurred once. V usage is TRBV30 and J usage is TRBJ2-1, with D perhaps matching TRBD2 (5 bases). V lost 7 bases and J lost 2, with 12 bases in between. This CDR3 spans 13 amino acids. Germline V gene data show CDR1 as GTSNPN and CDR2 as SVGIG (reference sequence). As DNA, the CDR3 is TGTGCCTCGCGCCGGGATCCCTACAATGAGCAGTTCTTC. Translating gives CASRRDPYNEQFF. Looking up the rest from reference TRBV30 and TRBJ2-1 gives the full variable domain: SQTIHQWPATLVQPVGSPLSLECTVEGTSNPNLYWYRQAAGRGLQLLFYSVGIGQISSEVPQNLSASRPQDRQFILSSKKLLLSDSGFYLCASRRDPYNEQFFGPGTRLTVL.

The rearrangement links TRBV19 to TRBJ2-6; 10 bases agree with TRBD1. Germline V gene sequence: CDR1 LNHDA, CDR2 SQIVND (reference sequence). The V gene end was trimmed by 5 bases and the J gene end by 0 bases; junction bases not matched to a gene: 10. This CDR3 has 19 amino acids. CDR3 sequence (DNA): TGTGCCAGTAGTGACTCCGGACAGGGGGACCCCTCTGGGGCCAACGTCCTGACTTTC. As protein: CASSDSGQGDPSGANVLTF.

This rearrangement joins TRBV2 to TRBJ1-1; no definite D call. The CDR3 is made up of 13 amino acids. The V end lost 3 bases, the J end lost 5 bases, and 10 bases lay between the germline ends. CDR1 and CDR2 from the germline V gene are SNHLY and FYNNEI. The CDR3: CASSDQRMTEAFF. DNA of the CDR3: TGTGCCAGCAGTGACCAGAGGATGACTGAAGCTTTCTTT.

The V and J genes are TRBV15 and TRBJ1-2; 8 nucleotides align to TRBD1. The CDR3 has 17 residues. CDR1 LNHNV and CDR2 YYDKDF come from the germline V gene (reference sequence). The ends lost 0 bases at V and 7 bases at J; junction bases unmatched: 13. CDR3 region: CATSRDRGLQGVAGYTF. CDR3 DNA sequence: TGTGCCACCAGCAGAGATCGGGGATTACAGGGGGTTGCTGGCTACACCTTC. The whole variable domain, filled in from reference TRBV15 and TRBJ1-2, reads DAMVIQNPRYQVTQFGKPVTLSCSQTLNHNVMYWYQQKSSQAPKLLFHYYDKDFNNEADTPDNFQSRRPNTSFCFLDIRSPGLGDTAMYLCATSRDRGLQGVAGYTFGSGTRLTVV.

The chain has TRBV12-3 or TRBV12-4 and TRBJ2-3; the D gene is possibly TRBD2 (6 bases). The CDR3 runs to 13 residues. Trimming shortened V by 11 bases and J by 2 bases, and 14 bases separated the two germline ends. CDR3 nucleotide sequence: TGTGCCGCACGTCGGGGGACCACAGATACGCAGTATTTT. Its protein product is CAARRGTTDTQYF.

V and J are TRBV6-5 and TRBJ2-7; 9 nucleotides line up with TRBD2. The length of the CDR3 is 16 residues. From germline, CDR1 is MNHEY and CDR2 SVGAGI. The junction had 7 bases not matched to a gene; V was cut back by 4 bases and J by 0 bases. DNA of the CDR3: TGTGCCAGCAGTTCCACCAGCGGGGGGTCCTCCTACGAGCAGTACTTC. Translating it yields CASSSTSGGSSYEQYF.

This clonotype was observed a few times. The chain recombines TRBV7-2 with TRBJ2-3, with 14 bases that match TRBD2. The length of the CDR3 is 18 residues. With 5 bases clipped from V and 1 base from J, the junction kept 8 bases outside the gene matches. CDR1 and CDR2 from the germline V gene are SGHTA and FQGNSA. The CDR3 region is CASSPRRLAGGGTDTQYF. The CDR3 nucleotides are TGTGCCAGCAGCCCGCGTCGACTAGCGGGGGGGGGCACAGATACGCAGTATTTT.

The V and J genes are TRBV7-7 and TRBJ2-3; no clear D. The V end lost 0 bases, the J end lost 5 bases, and 6 bases lay between the germline ends. The CDR3 consists of 13 residues. Germline assignment: CDR1 SSHAT and CDR2 FNYEAQ (reference sequence). The CDR3 is CASSLAGGDTQYF. The CDR3 bases are TGTGCCAGCAGCTTAGCCGGTGGAGATACGCAGTATTTT.

This chain uses TRBV5-1 with TRBJ2-1; 12 positions match TRBD1. Germline-derived CDR1 and CDR2 are SGHRS and YFSETQ. The CDR3 totals 16 residues. The V gene end was trimmed by 3 bases and the J gene end by 5 bases; junction bases not matched to a gene: 6. The CDR3 loop is CASSWGTGGIDNEQFF. In nucleotides, the CDR3 is TGCGCCAGCAGCTGGGGGACAGGGGGCATCGACAATGAGCAGTTCTTC.

The rearrangement links TRBV25-1 to TRBJ2-7; D possibly matches TRBD1 or TRBD2 (6 bases each). This CDR3 contains 15 residues. The V end lost 1 base, the J end lost 0 bases, and 10 bases lay between the germline ends. The germline CDR1 and CDR2 sequences are MGHDK and SYGVNS. CDR3 in DNA: TGTGCCAGCAGTGAATTCGCGGGACACTCCTACGAGCAGTACTTC. Translating gives CASSEFAGHSYEQYF.

The genes are TRBV20-1 and TRBJ1-1; D gene uncertain. The CDR3 totals 15 residues. Trimming took 0 bases from V and 7 from J, leaving 18 bases between them. CDR1 is DFQATT, CDR2 SNEGSKA, per germline (reference sequence). CDR3 sequence reads: CSARDGRQEGREAFF. CDR3 DNA: TGCAGTGCTAGAGATGGCCGGCAGGAAGGGCGTGAAGCTTTCTTT.

The chain links TRBV24-1 to TRBJ2-2; D is unresolved. Trimming cost V 8 bases and J 1 base, with 7 bases left between them. CDR1 and CDR2 from the germline V gene are KGHDR and SFDVKD. The CDR3 length is 13 residues. This chain's CDR3 is CATNGRNTGELFF. The CDR3 nucleotides read TGTGCCACCAATGGGCGGAACACCGGGGAGCTGTTTTTT.

The chain employs TRBV2 and TRBJ1-2, with 7 bases aligning to TRBD1. The CDR3 loop spans 15 amino acids. The germline V gene has CDR1 SNHLY and CDR2 FYNNEI. The V segment lost 3 bases and the J segment 2 bases; nucleotides outside the gene matches: 6. The CDR3 sequence is CASSDFGTENYGYTF. The CDR3 DNA reads as TGTGCCAGCAGTGATTTTGGGACAGAAAACTATGGCTACACCTTC.

CDR3 nucleotides: TGTGCCACCGGCCAGGTGACTAGCGGGGGGGTGTACCAAGAGACCCAGTACTTC. Protein: CATGQVTSGGVYQETQYF. The J gene is TRBJ2-5, the V gene TRBV24-1, with TRBD2 matching over 14 bases. Losses at the gene ends were 9 bases for V and 0 bases for J; bases not matched to a gene: 11. Looked up from germline, CDR1 is KGHDR and CDR2 is SFDVKD. The CDR3 length is 18 residues.

The CDR3 nucleotides are TGCAGTGCTAGGGTTGGCGGGGGGGCATCATCAAAGGGGCAGTACTTC. Residues: CSARVGGGASSKGQYF. The rearrangement links TRBV20-1 to TRBJ2-7; 9 bases are shared with TRBD2. The CDR3 is 16 amino acids. Per germline, CDR1 DFQATT and CDR2 SNEGSKA (reference sequence). The J segment lost 9 bases and the V segment lost 3 bases, leaving 18 bases of the junction unmatched.

CDR3 in DNA: TGTGCCAGCAGCTCTTCCGTGGTAGCGGGGGGCGGGACCGGGGAGCTGTTTTTT. Protein product: CASSSSVVAGGGTGELFF. The chain combines TRBV7-2 with TRBJ2-2, with 10 bases lining up with TRBD2. This CDR3 comprises 18 residues. J was trimmed by 5 bases and V by 4 bases; bases with no gene match: 13. Germline V gene sequence: CDR1 SGHTA, CDR2 FQGNSA.

CDR3 sequence reads: CASSLELGNQPQHF. For the CDR3, the DNA is TGTGCCAGCAGCTTAGAGTTGGGCAATCAGCCCCAGCATTTT. The chain is built from TRBV7-2 and TRBJ1-5; the D is unclear. Per germline, CDR1 SGHTA and CDR2 FQGNSA. The CDR3 loop spans 14 amino acids. Trimming pared 1 base from V and 2 bases from J, leaving 6 bases between.

This clonotype was observed once. The chain uses TRBV12-3 or TRBV12-4 and TRBJ1-1; D is possibly TRBD1 (6 bases). There are 14 residues in the CDR3. V lost 5 bases and J 0 bases, leaving 10 bases between the germline ends. The chain's CDR3 is CASSGQFMNTEAFF. The DNA of the CDR3 is TGTGCCAGCAGTGGACAGTTCATGAACACTGAAGCTTTCTTT.

This chain connects TRBV20-1 to TRBJ1-1, with D possibly being TRBD1 (5 bases). From germline, CDR1 is DFQATT and CDR2 SNEGSKA (reference sequence). CDR3 length equals 14 residues. Trimming removed 6 bases from V and 4 bases from J, with 18 bases in between. DNA of the CDR3: TGCAGTGCCAACGCTGACAGTCTGTCCACTGAAGCTTTCTTT. Its translation: CSANADSLSTEAFF.

This chain uses TRBV25-1 with TRBJ1-1; unclear D gene. The CDR3 runs 13 residues. V was cut by 1 base and J by 4 bases, with 7 bases left in between. Per germline, CDR1 MGHDK and CDR2 SYGVNS. CDR3 DNA: TGTGCCAGCAGTGAATGGACCCGCACTGAAGCTTTCTTT. It translates to CASSEWTRTEAFF.